The 8 T cell receptor beta chains in this list originate from one sample, sequenced in a study of cytomegalovirus exposure and HLA in healthy donors. The PCR used 60 Vbeta and 13 Jbeta primers. Clones were read by immunoSEQ multiplex PCR, and TCRdb kept only the in-frame ones, dropping some. Of under 110,000 clones in the sample, about 81% were seen once. Sequencing used PBMCs. The receptors were gathered from a man over 45 in good health and CMV-seronegative.

The J gene is TRBJ1-5, the V gene TRBV6-1, with TRBD1 identical over 7 bases. Looked up from germline, CDR1 is MNHNS and CDR2 is SASEGT. CDR3 size: 15 residues. V gave up 4 bases and J gave up 0 bases; unmatched junction bases: 3. CDR3 sequence (DNA): TGTGCCAGCAGTGGAGGGACAGATAGCAATCAGCCCCAGCATTTT. Amino acid sequence: CASSGGTDSNQPQHF.

This chain links TRBV30 with TRBJ1-2; D is possibly TRBD1 (6 bases). Germline V lookup: CDR1 GTSNPN, CDR2 SVGIG (reference sequence). V gave up 2 bases and J gave up 8 bases, with 9 bases separating them. The CDR3 length is 11 residues. DNA of the CDR3: TGTGCCTGGAGTCCAGGGGCGGGCTACACCTTC. This encodes CAWSPGAGYTF.

V usage is TRBV7-8 and J usage is TRBJ1-1, with 8 bases aligning to TRBD1. The CDR3 is made up of 15 amino acids. Losses at the gene ends were 5 bases for V and 0 bases for J; bases not matched to a gene: 5. The V gene's germline CDR1 is SGHVS and CDR2 FQNEAQ. CDR3: CASSPRQGMNTEAFF. The CDR3 DNA is TGTGCCAGCAGCCCCAGACAGGGGATGAACACTGAAGCTTTCTTT.

V is TRBV28 and J is TRBJ2-7; D is perhaps TRBD2 (6 bases). Germline-derived CDR1 and CDR2 are MDHEN and SYDVKM. The CDR3 has 15 amino acids. V was pared by 4 bases and J by 4 bases, with 17 bases between. The CDR3 bases are TGTGCCAGCAGTTCCCCCGGGACTTTGATTTACGAGCAGTACTTC. It encodes CASSSPGTLIYEQYF.

The chain links TRBV29-1 to TRBJ1-4; D perhaps matches TRBD1 (5 bases). This CDR3 is 15 amino acids long. Per the germline V gene, CDR1 is SQVTM and CDR2 is ANQGSEA. The V and J ends lost 6 bases and 0 bases respectively, with 14 bases between them. CDR3 residues: CSVKQEFATNEKLFF. CDR3 sequence (DNA): TGCAGCGTGAAACAGGAGTTTGCAACTAATGAAAAACTGTTTTTT.

V and J are TRBV7-3 and TRBJ1-1, with a tentative D call TRBD1 (5 bases). In germline, CDR1 is SGHTA, CDR2 FQGTGA. This CDR3 has 13 amino acids. V lost 5 bases and J 4 bases, leaving 11 bases between the germline ends. DNA for the CDR3: TGTGCCAGCAGCCCGGGGGGGATCACTGAAGCTTTCTTT. The encoded protein is CASSPGGITEAFF. Together with reference TRBV7-3 and TRBJ1-1, the CDR3 gives the full variable domain: GAGVSQTPSNKVTEKGKYVELRCDPISGHTALYWYRQSLGQGPEFLIYFQGTGAADDSGLPNDRFFAVRPEGSVSTLKIQRTERGDSAVYLCASSPGGITEAFFGQGTRLTVV.

The gene calls are TRBV6-1 and TRBJ1-1, with D tentatively TRBD1 (5 bases). Trimming shortened V by 4 bases and J by 2 bases, and 8 bases separated the two germline ends. The CDR3 extends over 13 amino acids. CDR1 is MNHNS and CDR2 is SASEGT in the germline V gene. CDR3 nucleotide sequence: TGTGCCAGCAGTGCGGACACCAACACTGAAGCTTTCTTT. The encoded protein is CASSADTNTEAFF.

V usage is TRBV7-8 and J usage is TRBJ2-3; 8 nucleotides align to TRBD2. Germline values: CDR1 SGHVS, CDR2 FQNEAQ. V was pared by 2 bases and J by 0 bases, with 7 bases of the junction left unmatched. CDR3 length equals 17 residues. For the CDR3, the DNA is TGTGCCAGCAGCTTATTCCAGATAGCGGGGAGCACAGATACGCAGTATTTT. Protein product: CASSLFQIAGSTDTQYF.